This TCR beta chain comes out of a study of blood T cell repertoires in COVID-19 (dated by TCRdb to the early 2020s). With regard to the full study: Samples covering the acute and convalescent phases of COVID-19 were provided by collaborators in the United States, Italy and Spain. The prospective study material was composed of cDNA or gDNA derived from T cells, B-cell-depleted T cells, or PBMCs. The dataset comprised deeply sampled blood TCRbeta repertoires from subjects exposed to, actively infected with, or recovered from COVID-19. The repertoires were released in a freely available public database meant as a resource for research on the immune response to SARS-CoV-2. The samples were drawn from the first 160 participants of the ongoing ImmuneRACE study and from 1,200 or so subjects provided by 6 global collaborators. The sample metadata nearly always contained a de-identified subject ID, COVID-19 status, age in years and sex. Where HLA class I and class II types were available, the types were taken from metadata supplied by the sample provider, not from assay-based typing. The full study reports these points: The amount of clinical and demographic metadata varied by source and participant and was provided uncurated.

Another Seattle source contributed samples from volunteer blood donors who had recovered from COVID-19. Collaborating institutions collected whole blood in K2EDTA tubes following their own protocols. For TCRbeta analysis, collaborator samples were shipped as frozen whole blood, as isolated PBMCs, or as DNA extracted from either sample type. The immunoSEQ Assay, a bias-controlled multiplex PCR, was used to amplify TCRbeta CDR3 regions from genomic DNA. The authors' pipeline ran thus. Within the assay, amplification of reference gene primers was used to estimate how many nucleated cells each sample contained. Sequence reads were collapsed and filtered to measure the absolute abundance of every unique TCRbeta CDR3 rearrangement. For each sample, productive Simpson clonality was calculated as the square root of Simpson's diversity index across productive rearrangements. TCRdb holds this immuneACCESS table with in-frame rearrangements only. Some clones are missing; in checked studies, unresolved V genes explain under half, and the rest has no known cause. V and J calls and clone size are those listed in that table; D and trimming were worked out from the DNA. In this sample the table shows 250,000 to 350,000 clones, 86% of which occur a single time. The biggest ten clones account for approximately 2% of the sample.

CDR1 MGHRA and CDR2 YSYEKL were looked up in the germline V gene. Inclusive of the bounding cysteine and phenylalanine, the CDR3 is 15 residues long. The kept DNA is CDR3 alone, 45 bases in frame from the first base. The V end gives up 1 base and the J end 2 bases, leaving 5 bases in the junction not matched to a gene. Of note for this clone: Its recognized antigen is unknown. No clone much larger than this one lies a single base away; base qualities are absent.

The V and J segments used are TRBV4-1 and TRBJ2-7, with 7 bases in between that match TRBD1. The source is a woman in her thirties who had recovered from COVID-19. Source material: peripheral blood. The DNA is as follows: TGCGCCAGCAGCCAAGTACGGGACAGCACCTACGAGCAGTACTTC. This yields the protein CASSQVRDSTYEQYF.